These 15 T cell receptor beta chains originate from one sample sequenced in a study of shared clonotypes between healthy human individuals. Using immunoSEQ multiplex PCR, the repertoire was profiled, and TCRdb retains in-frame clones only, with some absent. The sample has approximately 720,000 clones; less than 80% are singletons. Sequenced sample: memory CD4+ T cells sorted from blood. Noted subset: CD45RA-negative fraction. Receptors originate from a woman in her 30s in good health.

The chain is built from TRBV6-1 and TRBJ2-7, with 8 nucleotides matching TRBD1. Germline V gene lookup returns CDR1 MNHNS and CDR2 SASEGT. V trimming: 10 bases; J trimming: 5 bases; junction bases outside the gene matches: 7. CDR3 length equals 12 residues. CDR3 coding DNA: TGTGCCACCCGGACAGGGTCCCACGAGCAGTACTTC. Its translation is CATRTGSHEQYF.

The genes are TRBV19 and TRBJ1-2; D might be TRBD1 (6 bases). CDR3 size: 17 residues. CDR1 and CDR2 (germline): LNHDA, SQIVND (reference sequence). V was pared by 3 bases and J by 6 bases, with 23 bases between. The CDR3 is CASSIVPGQWEEDGYTF. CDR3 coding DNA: TGTGCCAGTAGTATTGTGCCGGGACAATGGGAAGAGGATGGCTACACCTTC.

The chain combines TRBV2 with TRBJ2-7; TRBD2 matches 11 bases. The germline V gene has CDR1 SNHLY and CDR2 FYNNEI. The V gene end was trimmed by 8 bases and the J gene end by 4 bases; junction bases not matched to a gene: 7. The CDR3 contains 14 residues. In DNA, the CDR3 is TGTGCCAGCGGCAGGACTAGCGGGCGTTACGAGCAGTACTTC. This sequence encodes CASGRTSGRYEQYF.

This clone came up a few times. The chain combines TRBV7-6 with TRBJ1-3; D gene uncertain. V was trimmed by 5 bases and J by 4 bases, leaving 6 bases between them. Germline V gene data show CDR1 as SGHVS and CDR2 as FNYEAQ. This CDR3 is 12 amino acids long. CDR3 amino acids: CASSPPGNTIYF. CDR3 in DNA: TGTGCCAGCAGCCCACCCGGAAACACCATATATTTT.

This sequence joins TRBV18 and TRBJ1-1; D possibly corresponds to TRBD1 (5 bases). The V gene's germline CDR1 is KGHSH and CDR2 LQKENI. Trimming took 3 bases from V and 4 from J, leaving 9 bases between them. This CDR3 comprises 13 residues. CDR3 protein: CASSPRERTEAFF. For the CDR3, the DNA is TGTGCCAGCTCACCCAGGGAGCGCACTGAAGCTTTCTTT.

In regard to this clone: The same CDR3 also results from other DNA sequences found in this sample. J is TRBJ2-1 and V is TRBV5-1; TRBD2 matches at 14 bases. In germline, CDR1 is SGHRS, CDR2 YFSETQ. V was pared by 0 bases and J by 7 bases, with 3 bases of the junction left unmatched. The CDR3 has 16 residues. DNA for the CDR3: TGCGCCAGCAGCTTGGAGGGACTAGCGGGAGAGAATGAGCAGTTCTTC. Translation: CASSLEGLAGENEQFF.

Written as DNA, the CDR3 is TGTGCAAGTCGCCCAGCAGCCTCCCAGCAGTACTTC. Protein sequence: CASRPAASQQYF. The chain couples TRBV12-2 to TRBJ2-7. TRBV12-2 is described as a pseudogene. There are 12 residues in the CDR3.

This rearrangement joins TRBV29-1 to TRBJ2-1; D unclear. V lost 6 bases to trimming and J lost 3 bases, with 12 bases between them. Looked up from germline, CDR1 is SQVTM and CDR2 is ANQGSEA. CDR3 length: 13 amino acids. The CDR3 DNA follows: TGCAGCGTCCCCGTACCTCTCTACAATGAGCAGTTCTTC. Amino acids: CSVPVPLYNEQFF.

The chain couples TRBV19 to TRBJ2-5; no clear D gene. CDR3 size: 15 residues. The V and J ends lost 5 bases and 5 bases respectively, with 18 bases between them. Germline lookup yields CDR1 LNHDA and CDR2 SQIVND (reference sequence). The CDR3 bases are TGTGCCAGTAGTCCCGGGCTCCCTGGGTCGGAGACCCAGTACTTC. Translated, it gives CASSPGLPGSETQYF.

CDR3 region: CASSLGTRSHEQYF. CDR3 DNA sequence: TGTGCCAGCAGCTTGGGCACTAGGTCCCACGAGCAGTACTTC. V and J are TRBV5-4 and TRBJ2-7; tentative D call: TRBD2 (5 bases). CDR1 is SGHNT and CDR2 is YYREEE in the germline V gene (reference sequence). V dropped 0 bases and J dropped 5 bases, with 12 bases sitting between them. CDR3 size: 14 residues. The entire variable domain, with the rest obtained from reference TRBV5-4 and TRBJ2-7, is as follows: ETGVTQSPTHLIKTRGQQVTLRCSSQSGHNTVSWYQQALGQGPQFIFQYYREEENGRGNFPPRFSGLQFPNYSSELNVNALELDDSALYLCASSLGTRSHEQYFGPGTRLTVT.

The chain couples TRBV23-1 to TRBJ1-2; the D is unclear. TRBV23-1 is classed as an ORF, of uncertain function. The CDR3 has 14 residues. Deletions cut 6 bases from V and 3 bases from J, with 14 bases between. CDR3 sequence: CASRESAHYYGYTF. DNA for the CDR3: TGCGCCAGCAGAGAGTCGGCCCACTACTATGGCTACACCTTC.

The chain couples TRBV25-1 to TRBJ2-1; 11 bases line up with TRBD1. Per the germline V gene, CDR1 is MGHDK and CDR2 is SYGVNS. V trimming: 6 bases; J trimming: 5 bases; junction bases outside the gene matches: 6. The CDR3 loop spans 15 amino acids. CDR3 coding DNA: TGTGCCAGCAGCGACGGACAGGGGGCTAACAATGAGCAGTTCTTC. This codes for CASSDGQGANNEQFF.

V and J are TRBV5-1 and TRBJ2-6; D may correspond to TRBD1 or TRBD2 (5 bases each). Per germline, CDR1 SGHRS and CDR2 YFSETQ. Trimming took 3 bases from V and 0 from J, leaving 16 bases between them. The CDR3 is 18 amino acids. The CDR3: CASSWGDSSYSGANVLTF. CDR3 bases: TGCGCCAGCAGCTGGGGAGACAGCTCTTACTCTGGGGCCAACGTCCTGACTTTC.

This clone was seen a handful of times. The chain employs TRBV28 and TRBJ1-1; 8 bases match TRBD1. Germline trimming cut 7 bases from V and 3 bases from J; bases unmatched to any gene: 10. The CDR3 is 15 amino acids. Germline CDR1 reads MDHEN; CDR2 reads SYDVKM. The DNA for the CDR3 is TGTGCCAGCACCAACCGACAGGGGAAAGACACTGAAGCTTTCTTT. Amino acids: CASTNRQGKDTEAFF.

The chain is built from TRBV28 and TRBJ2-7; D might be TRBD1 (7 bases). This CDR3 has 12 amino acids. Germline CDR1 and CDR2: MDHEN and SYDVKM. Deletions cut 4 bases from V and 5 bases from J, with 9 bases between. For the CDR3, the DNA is TGTGCCAGCAGTTCAGGGGGGCACGAGCAGTACTTC. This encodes CASSSGGHEQYF.